Listed below are T cell receptor beta chains from one sample, sequenced in a study of breast tumors, draining lymph nodes, adjacent tissues. TCRdb passed the multiplex PCR reads through MiXCR, listing each CDR3 protein once. The table records some 230,000 distinct CDR3 sequences, 34% of them present only once. Sequenced: axillary lymph node tissue. These receptors all come from a female donor with breast cancer. Some clones in this sample may be carry-over from other donors' samples. Both conserved end residues are trimmed from each CDR3. Expanded clones are given a class, and other clones once, few, many or no size at all.

len	v_gene	abundance	j_gene	CDR3aa
13	TRBV5-5	-	TRBJ2-1	ASSLVGGTLAEQF
14	TRBV19	-	TRBJ2-6	ASSITSFPGANVLT
12	TRBV14	-	TRBJ1-6	ASSPRAVNSPLH
13	TRBV28	-	TRBJ2-1	ASSADRGAYNEQF
14	TRBV7-2	many	TRBJ2-1	ASSLAWGGYYNEQF
13	TRBV5-8	many	TRBJ1-2	ASSLVPNSPYGYT
14	TRBV20-1	-	TRBJ1-6	SARGEKGQGHSPLH
12	TRBV7-2	many	TRBJ1-6	ASSPGGRVSPLH
13	TRBV7-3	-	TRBJ2-5	ASGIAQAVQETQY
11	TRBV7-2	-	TRBJ1-5	ASSLYAGEIQH
11	TRBV20-1	-	TRBJ2-7	SAKTSGRNEQY
10	TRBV19	many	TRBJ2-3	ASSIVSGSQY
11	TRBV6-1	-	TRBJ2-1	ASRPPGASPAI
12	TRBV20-1	-	TRBJ2-5	SASGTSGGRREY
13	TRBV11-2	many	TRBJ2-1	ASSLIASGVNEQF
11	TRBV29-1	many	TRBJ2-3	SSAWSYTDTQY
13	TRBV7-2	many	TRBJ1-6	ASSLGGRRNSPLH
12	TRBV3-1	-	TRBJ2-5	ASSDRGGQETQS